This passage covers 17 T cell receptor beta chains from one sample sequenced in a study of blood T cell repertoires in COVID-19. Libraries were prepared by immunoSEQ multiplex PCR; TCRdb keeps only in-frame clonotypes and omits some of them. The table includes 140,000 to 150,000 clones, approximately 80% detected once. What was sequenced was PBMCs or T cells enriched from blood (not recorded which). These receptor sequences come from a woman between 50 and 59 years old who had recovered from COVID-19.

In this sample, this clone turned up a few times. The chain recombines TRBV5-6 with TRBJ1-2; the D is unclear. V lost 0 bases, J lost 7 bases, and 7 bases lay in between. The V gene's germline CDR1 is SGHDT and CDR2 YYEEEE. The CDR3 sequence is 12 residues long. The CDR3 nucleotides read TGTGCCAGCAGCTTGGGTTCTATTGGCTACACCTTC. Translated: CASSLGSIGYTF.

This clone was recorded a few times. The J gene is TRBJ1-2, the V gene TRBV5-1; D remains unclear. The length of the CDR3 is 15 residues. V dropped 3 bases and J dropped 7 bases, with 19 bases sitting between them. Germline V CDR1 and CDR2: SGHRS, YFSETQ. CDR3 sequence (DNA): TGCGCCAGCAGCTCTCGCACCACCCCCTTGAGTGGCTACACCTTC. Its translation: CASSSRTTPLSGYTF.

The chain employs TRBV10-2 and TRBJ2-7; 9 bases are a match to TRBD2. The CDR3 runs 12 residues. The junction had 3 bases not matched to a gene; V was cut back by 5 bases and J by 7 bases. Germline lookup yields CDR1 WSHSY and CDR2 SAAADI. The CDR3 DNA follows: TGCGCCAGCAGTATGCTAGCGGGAGAGCAGTACGTC. Translation gives CASSMLAGEQYV.

This clone has a single count. The rearrangement uses TRBV7-9 and TRBJ2-4; the match to TRBD2 covers 7 bases. J gave up 9 bases and V 7 bases, and 6 bases lay outside the gene matches. The CDR3 is 12 amino acids. Germline V lookup: CDR1 SEHNR, CDR2 FQNEAQ (reference sequence). CDR3 sequence reads: CASNGGEGIQYF. CDR3 nucleotides: TGTGCCAGCAATGGGGGGGAAGGCATTCAGTACTTC.

This clone has more than one count but fewer than ten. This specimen includes other DNA sequences encoding the same CDR3. The chain couples TRBV19 to TRBJ1-5, with D tentatively TRBD1 (6 bases). Germline lookup yields CDR1 LNHDA and CDR2 SQIVND (reference sequence). The CDR3 runs 12 residues. Trimming stripped 6 bases from V and 5 bases from J, with 8 bases between. The CDR3 region is CASRDRDQPQHF. The CDR3 DNA sequence: TGTGCCAGTAGGGACAGAGATCAGCCCCAGCATTTT.

The chain links TRBV4-1 to TRBJ1-6, with TRBD1 matching 9 bases. The J segment lost 10 bases and the V segment lost 3 bases, leaving 7 bases of the junction unmatched. The germline V gene encodes CDR1 MGHRA and CDR2 YSYEKL. The CDR3 is 15 residues long. The CDR3: CASSHPPGQGSPLHF. The CDR3 DNA follows: TGCGCCAGCAGCCACCCGCCGGGACAGGGATCACCCCTCCACTTT.

The V gene is TRBV4-1, the J gene TRBJ2-2; 8 bases match TRBD2. Germline CDR1 reads MGHRA; CDR2 reads YSYEKL. Losses at the gene ends were 3 bases for V and 4 bases for J; bases not matched to a gene: 4. The CDR3 is made up of 15 amino acids. CDR3 protein: CASSHRGGGTGELFF. CDR3 DNA sequence: TGCGCCAGCAGCCATCGGGGGGGCGGCACCGGGGAGCTGTTTTTT.

The V gene is TRBV28, the J gene TRBJ2-5; 12 bases match TRBD2. The CDR3 loop spans 15 amino acids. The V segment lost 5 bases and the J segment 3 bases; nucleotides outside the gene matches: 4. Germline CDR1 is MDHEN and CDR2 is SYDVKM. CDR3 sequence (DNA): TGTGCCAGCAGTGGACTAGCGGGGATGGAAGAGACCCAGTACTTC. It translates to CASSGLAGMEETQYF. Complete variable domain (other parts from reference TRBV28 and TRBJ2-5): DVKVTQSSRYLVKRTGEKVFLECVQDMDHENMFWYRQDPGLGLRLIYFSYDVKMKEKGDIPEGYSVSREKKERFSLILESASTNQTSMYLCASSGLAGMEETQYFGPGTRLLVL.

This clone has just a few counts. The chain has TRBV10-2 and TRBJ2-1; TRBD2 matches 12 bases. The germline V gene has CDR1 WSHSY and CDR2 SAAADI. The CDR3 covers 18 residues. V shed 7 bases and J 5 bases; nucleotides not matched to a gene: 15. CDR3 residues: CASTSSGGVMGFHNEQFF. The CDR3 nucleotides read TGCGCCAGCACGTCTAGCGGGGGGGTAATGGGCTTCCACAATGAGCAGTTCTTC.

This clone appeared a few times. This chain links TRBV19 with TRBJ2-7; D ambiguous. The CDR3 runs 13 residues. V was clipped by 3 bases and J by 1 base, with 7 bases between them. Germline assignment: CDR1 LNHDA and CDR2 SQIVND (reference sequence). The CDR3 loop reads CASSITQSYEQYF. CDR3 nucleotides: TGTGCCAGTAGTATTACGCAGTCCTACGAGCAGTACTTC.

This clone was picked up a small number of times. The chain has TRBV4-2 and TRBJ2-1, with D unclear. There are 15 residues in the CDR3. The germline gives CDR1 LGHNA, CDR2 YNFKEQ. Trimming stripped 3 bases from V and 8 bases from J, with 17 bases between. The chain's CDR3 is CASSHTLLVSDEQFF. Written as DNA, the CDR3 is TGTGCCAGCAGCCATACCTTGCTTGTTTCGGATGAGCAGTTCTTC.

The chain links TRBV20-1 to TRBJ1-2; D is uncertain. The V gene's germline CDR1 is DFQATT and CDR2 SNEGSKA (reference sequence). CDR3 length equals 14 residues. Trimming cost V 3 bases and J 3 bases, with 14 bases left between them. CDR3 region: CSASGSRSDYGYTF. CDR3 in DNA: TGCAGTGCTAGTGGAAGCAGGTCGGACTATGGCTACACCTTC.

The CDR3 sequence: CASSVALGNYGYTF. The CDR3 nucleotides are TGTGCCAGCAGCGTAGCTTTGGGCAACTATGGCTACACCTTC. The chain couples TRBV9 to TRBJ1-2, with unresolved D. This CDR3 region has 14 residues. From germline, CDR1 is SGDLS and CDR2 YYNGEE. The V gene lost 0 bases and the J gene lost 2 bases, with 8 bases spanning the gap.

The CDR3 sequence: CASSDRAGHEAFF. CDR3 DNA: TGTGCCAGCAGTGATAGGGCAGGGCACGAAGCTTTCTTT. The chain links TRBV6-1 to TRBJ1-1; possible D gene TRBD1, 5 bases. Between the trimmed V and J ends, which lost 3 bases and 8 bases, there was a span of 13 bases. Germline CDR1 reads MNHNS; CDR2 reads SASEGT. This CDR3 has 13 amino acids.

This clone was recorded once. The V and J genes are TRBV4-1 and TRBJ2-3, with TRBD2 as a possible D gene (6 bases). Looked up from germline, CDR1 is MGHRA and CDR2 is YSYEKL. Trimming pared 2 bases from V and 1 base from J, leaving 10 bases between. This CDR3 comprises 15 residues. The CDR3: CASSQSSVRTDTQYF. The CDR3 DNA is TGCGCCAGCAGCCAATCTAGCGTGCGCACAGATACGCAGTATTTT.

V is TRBV7-9 and J is TRBJ2-3, with 8 nucleotides matching TRBD1. V gave up 5 bases and J gave up 6 bases; unmatched junction bases: 7. Germline CDR1 SEHNR, CDR2 FQNEAQ (reference sequence). The CDR3 runs to 14 residues. CDR3 region: CASSAQGAKDTQYF. In nucleotides, the CDR3 is TGTGCCAGCAGCGCCCAGGGGGCTAAGGATACGCAGTATTTT.

This clone showed up just once. V and J are TRBV4-2 and TRBJ2-3; weak D call: TRBD2 (5 bases). CDR3 length equals 16 residues. V was shortened by 4 bases and J by 3 bases, with 17 bases between the two germline ends. Per germline, CDR1 LGHNA and CDR2 YNFKEQ. The CDR3 sequence: CASSPSGQTATDTQYF. The CDR3 coding sequence is TGTGCCAGCAGCCCAAGCGGTCAAACAGCAACAGATACGCAGTATTTT.